This T cell receptor (beta chain) was identified during a study of cytomegalovirus exposure and HLA in healthy donors (dated by TCRdb to about 2017). The study in broad terms: An earlier analysis of some 620 of the donors reported roughly 300 Gb of sequence data and 117 million unique TCR beta sequences obtained from about 200 million T cells. The study profiled the T cell repertoires of 500 to 800 subjects by immunosequencing and related them to cytomegalovirus serostatus. Across some 400 genotyped donors of the cohort, an average of roughly 230,000 unique TCR beta nucleotide sequences per donor were sequenced, and approximately 19% of those sequences were non-productive. The number of typed donors differed by locus: about 629-630 for A, B, C, DRB1 and DQB1; 522 for DQA1; around 610 for DPA1; and some 470 for DPB1. Of the 300 to 500 genotyped donors, roughly 76% were placed in the genetic ancestry cluster associated with self-reported Caucasian donors. All discovery cohort repertoires had been generated using a single sequencing platform. A handful of DR-DQ haplotypes were treated as single units for association and clustering because of strong linkage in the cohort. To study patterns of TCR occurrence, a later analysis re-analyzed previously published TCR beta repertoires from several hundred donors and added high-resolution HLA genotyping. A later genetic analysis used genome-wide SNP genotypes for about 60% of the 666 donors, treating that subset as a discovery cohort. Rather than drawing on any new phenotypic data, the later analysis identified candidate immune exposures from TCR beta sequences and the way those sequences occurred across donors. HLA typing covered class I and class II loci at four-digit resolution. To decide whether each TCR beta V gene segment behaved as functional or pseudogenic, an earlier analysis of some 540 of the donors relied on high-throughput TCR beta sequencing. Approximately 310 gigabases of sequencing data and roughly 90 million unique TCR sequences were included in an early release covering roughly 700 HLA-typed donors. Along with the approximately 700-subject first cohort, a separate validation cohort of around 110 different subjects was used. Donor age, sex, ethnicity and CMV serostatus were compiled together with the repertoire data. To predict cytomegalovirus infection status, the study brought together high-throughput TCR immunosequencing, statistical association of individual TCRs with disease status, and machine learning. The study was designed to test whether signatures of past pathogen exposure could be identified by cataloging public T cell receptors.

In the germline V gene, CDR1 corresponds to LGHNA and CDR2 to YSLEER. The junction carries 12 bases between V and J, which are trimmed by 0 bases and 5 bases respectively. The CDR3, cysteine through phenylalanine, is 15 amino acids long. This entry keeps only the CDR3 DNA: 45 bases, framed from base 1. The paper as a whole reports these results and caveats: It was suggested by the authors that the approach could potentially be generalized to other disease states and immunological phenotypes. In a later genetic analysis, a missense DCLRE1C variant was associated with V-gene and J-gene trimming of TCR beta chains, and the association was replicated in an independent cohort. The study listed 170 or so TCR beta chains as associated with cytomegalovirus. A later analysis found that TCR association rates varied across HLA loci, with DRB1 alleles showing the most associated TCRs and HLA-C alleles the fewest. A later analysis associated approximately 17,000 TCR beta sequences with specific HLA alleles at a false discovery rate of 0.05. In vitro tests confirmed that three of the cytomegalovirus-associated TCR beta chains recognize cytomegalovirus antigens. In a later analysis, most CMV-associated TCR beta chains were found to appear HLA-restricted, with HLA associations seemingly driven largely by CMV exposure. The earlier analysis of around 600 of the donors excluded fewer than 20 rarely observed V segments, including chromosome 9 orphons, because counts were too low. The classifier was reported to diagnose cytomegalovirus status with high specificity and sensitivity in both the original and validation cohorts. A later analysis found that HLA-associated TCR beta chains were more clonally expanded and had lower generation probabilities than equally common non-associated chains. In a later analysis, several top co-occurrence clusters were reported to appear linked to parvovirus B19, influenza, CMV and Epstein-Barr virus. Assigning TCR associations to individual alleles was difficult when HLA alleles, especially DR and DQ, strongly co-occurred. A group of highly shared sequence variants was considered likely to be a technical artifact of the sequencing pipeline. Most TCR sequences were seen in very few donors, while some public TCRs were found in many individuals. A further reported finding was that TCR beta sequences accurately predicted the HLA-A and HLA-B alleles for most subjects in the first cohort. Compared with the approximately 710-donor mean, donors in an Asian-associated ancestry cluster had fewer N-insertions in productive TCRs, according to a later genetic analysis. Only TCR beta chains were sequenced in this cohort, and the absence of alpha or paired-chain data limited detectable features. In an earlier analysis of some 500 of the donors, most TCR beta V segments were observed in productive rearrangements about 87% or about 30% of the time, broadly matching IMGT annotations. The presence/absence analyses assumed that sequencing depth was roughly uniform across donors, and that assumption may not be true. Some IMGT-functional V segments, including TRBV6-2 and TRBV6-3, could not be distinguished by the 87-base-pair reads and were therefore excluded. Linkage disequilibrium might explain the correlated functional status among segregating V segments, but an unknown experimental factor could not be excluded. CMV serostatus was the only immune exposure information available for the cohort. Because HLA typing was missing for some donors at each locus, association tests included only the typed subset.

Libraries were built with the immunoSEQ multiplex PCR assay. The multiplex PCR relied on a mix of 60 forward primers for TCR Vbeta segments and 13 reverse primers for TCR Jbeta segments. The CDR3 region of rearranged TCR beta genes was amplified from genomic DNA by a multiplex PCR assay. On the Illumina HiSeq System, the amplified TCR beta libraries were sequenced as 87-base-pair reads. The authors' pipeline ran thus. Across the 700 or so repertoires, a later analysis counted some 81 million unique TCR beta chains, roughly 11 million of which were shared by at least two donors. Raw reads were error-corrected and collapsed into unique sequences with a nearest-neighbor algorithm that merged closely related sequences to remove PCR and sequencing errors. To assign V, D and J gene segments, CDR3 sequences were aligned to IMGT reference sequences. For a sequence to be retained, a match of at least six nucleotides was required to both a V gene segment and a J gene segment. A rearrangement counted as productive if the CDR3 had no stop codons and remained in frame with V and J, and every other rearrangement counted as non-productive. CDR3 was defined according to IMGT convention as the region running from the second conserved V-encoded cysteine to the conserved J-encoded phenylalanine. The earlier analysis of 587 of the donors excluded any sequence lacking an unambiguous match to a single V gene segment. In an earlier analysis of 587 of the donors, V segments were called functional above 56.7% productive rearrangements and were called segregating when the between-donor standard deviation exceeded 5%. A statistical classification framework was built for diagnosing cytomegalovirus status from the catalog of TCR beta chain sequences. In a later analysis, TCR nucleotide sequences were compared against IMGT/GENE-DB human TR gene sequences so that V and J genes could be assigned. The TCRdist pipeline was used in a later analysis to assign CDR3 sequences and most-parsimonious VDJ recombination scenarios. In a later analysis, each TCR beta chain was defined by its CDR3 amino acid sequence together with its V-gene family, and reads without a unique V-gene family were excluded. In a later analysis, 450 to 600 highly shared, low-generation-probability nucleotide sequences were removed to address suspected cross-contamination and a sequencing artifact. For each public chain, a later analysis derived a clonal expansion index from normalized ranks of inferred template counts within each repertoire. In a later analysis, generation probabilities were computed using a VDJ recombination model fitted to out-of-frame rearrangements, and the results were checked against IGoR. In a later analysis, hypergeometric tests were used to score TCR-TCR, TCR-HLA and TCR-CMV co-occurrence, with a repertoire-size bias correction applied to TCR pairs. In a later analysis, false discovery rates were estimated by permuting HLA or CMV assignments 20 times. In a later analysis, co-occurring TCRs were grouped with DBSCAN, and TCRdist sequence similarity was added when clustering was performed within HLA-allele-positive subsets. Co-occurrence clustering excluded repertoires with fewer than 30,000 or more than 120,000 public chains, plus five with anomalous nucleotide sharing. TCRdb carries this immuneACCESS record with in-frame sequences only. Its versions omit some clonotypes, under half of them owing to an unresolved V gene in the studies checked, with the rest unexplained. Clonal size and the V and J genes are those of that table, whereas D and trimming came from the DNA. This sample lists about 170,000 clones; around 76% were detected once. Just over 2% of the sample is in the top ten clones.

The cohort was made up of hundreds of healthy bone marrow donors. Cohort members were all nominally healthy when sampled, although unrecorded immune exposures were likely present. The donor was CMV seropositive and belonged to the group of a few hundred seropositive cohort members. A peripheral blood sample was collected from each donor, and TCR beta sequencing was performed on peripheral blood mononuclear cells. Genomic DNA was extracted from the blood cell samples with the Qiagen DNeasy Blood Extraction Kit. In the case of this clone: Its antigen target is currently unknown. Per-base qualities were not stored, and no clone one base away is much larger.

Material: PBMCs. The origin of this receptor is a woman aged 30 to 39 in good health and CMV-seropositive. The rearrangement combines TRBV4-3 with TRBJ2-3; the D gene is perhaps TRBD1, on 5 matching bases. The DNA reads TGCGCCAGCAGCCAAGATCGGCAGGGAAGAGATACGCAGTATTTT. Its protein is CASSQDRQGRDTQYF.